This TCR beta chain was profiled in a study of blood T cells in healthy people across ages. Germline V gene lookup returns CDR1 SGHRS and CDR2 YFSETQ. Deletions cut 0 bases from V and 2 bases from J, with 10 bases between. The CDR3 spans 15 residues. PCR was performed a second time for about 7 to 11 cycles using a sample-barcoded 5' primer and a J-beta primer mix. TCRdb called the 5' RACE reads again in MiXCR, with one record for every CDR3 protein. The table records 650,000 to 1,000,000 distinct CDR3 sequences, about 34% of them present only once. This clonotype was obtained from a young man in good health. The V call is TRBV5-1, the J call TRBJ2-3; D unclear. Sequenced: blood. CDR3 loop: CASSLVVGLTDTQYF. CDR3 sequence (DNA): TGCGCCAGCAGCTTGGTAGTAGGGCTCACAGATACGCAGTATTTT.